These 27 T cell receptor beta chains were sequenced from one sample in a study of CXCR3-negative and CXCR3-positive naive CD8 T cells. Researchers prepared the TRB cDNA libraries using 5' RACE with UMI labels. TCRdb reanalyzed the 5' RACE reads, giving one entry per CDR3 protein sequence and no DNA. The sample data list 35,000 to 40,000 distinct CDR3 sequences. The sample was memory CD8+ T cells from blood. The receptors originated from a human donor in good health. Some clones in this sample may be carry-over from other donors' samples.

The V call is TRBV20-1, the J call TRBJ2-2. The CDR3 sequence is 12 residues long. Germline values: CDR1 DFQATT, CDR2 SNEGSKA (reference sequence). CDR3 sequence reads: CSANRNTGELFF.

V usage is TRBV20-1 and J usage is TRBJ2-7; TCRdb proposes TRBD2, but this gene call is untestable without DNA. The CDR3 runs 18 residues. The germline CDR1 and CDR2 sequences are DFQATT and SNEGSKA (reference sequence). The CDR3 loop reads CSAIALRTSGGAIHEQYF.

The rearrangement uses TRBV14 and TRBJ2-7. The CDR3 runs 14 residues. Germline V gives CDR1 SGHDN, CDR2 FVKESK. CDR3 residues: CASSQDRLGYEQYF.

The chain joins TRBV14 to TRBJ2-7. The CDR3 sequence is 14 residues long. Germline CDR1 is SGHDN and CDR2 is FVKESK. This CDR3 reads CASSRKGLNYEQYF.

Its frequency marks this clonotype as medium-sized. The rearrangement joins TRBV6-4 to TRBJ2-2; TCRdb gives TRBD2 as the D gene, but with no DNA this cannot be confirmed. From germline, CDR1 is MRHNA and CDR2 SNTAGT. The CDR3 has 13 amino acids. The CDR3 protein is CASSETSTGELFF.

The chain joins TRBV6-6 to TRBJ2-3; TCRdb returns TRBD2, unconfirmable since there is no DNA. The length of the CDR3 is 21 residues. CDR1 and CDR2 from the germline V gene are MNHNY and SVGAGI (reference sequence). CDR3 sequence reads: CASSYLKGTPGLASSTDTQYF.

This chain connects TRBV4-1 to TRBJ1-1; TCRdb designates TRBD1, a call that cannot be tested without DNA. The CDR3 is made up of 17 amino acids. From germline, CDR1 is MGHRA and CDR2 YSYEKL. The CDR3 sequence is CASSQERTGGTASEAFF.

The gene calls are TRBV25-1 and TRBJ2-7; without DNA, the TCRdb call of TRBD1 cannot be checked. The germline V gene has CDR1 MGHDK and CDR2 SYGVNS. CDR3 length: 11 residues. The CDR3 protein is CATGTYVEQYF.

This sequence joins TRBV27 and TRBJ2-1. The CDR3 is 13 residues long. Germline V gene data show CDR1 as MNHEY and CDR2 as SMNVEV (reference sequence). The CDR3 sequence: CASSLSWGNEQFF.

This chain links TRBV23-1 with TRBJ2-2. TRBV23-1 is an ORF, with its function uncertain. The CDR3 spans 15 residues. CDR3 residues: CASSKRNPNTGELFF.

The V and J genes are TRBV7-9 and TRBJ2-1; the TCRdb D gene call, TRBD1, has no DNA to confirm it. The germline V gene has CDR1 SEHNR and CDR2 FQNEAQ (reference sequence). The CDR3 is 12 amino acids. The CDR3 loop reads CASSPPWDEQFF. Full variable domain (outside the CDR3, taken from reference TRBV7-9 and TRBJ2-1): DTGVSQNPRHKITKRGQNVTFRCDPISEHNRLYWYRQTLGQGPEFLTYFQNEAQLEKSRLLSDRFSAERPKGSFSTLEIQRTEQGDSAMYLCASSPPWDEQFFGPGTRLTVL.

V usage is TRBV5-1 and J usage is TRBJ2-1; there is no DNA to check the TCRdb D call of TRBD2. The CDR3 spans 14 residues. The germline V gene encodes CDR1 SGHRS and CDR2 YFSETQ. CDR3 sequence: CASRGAGGPLEQFF.

V and J are TRBV27 and TRBJ2-1; TCRdb's D gene call, TRBD1, goes unchecked for lack of DNA. The CDR3 runs 14 residues. The germline gives CDR1 MNHEY, CDR2 SMNVEV (reference sequence). CDR3 loop: CASSFPGIHNEQFF.

The rearrangement links TRBV7-8 to TRBJ2-1. CDR1 SGHVS and CDR2 FQNEAQ come from the germline V gene. This CDR3 is 13 amino acids long. The chain's CDR3 is CASSLTCGDEQFF.

The chain is built from TRBV30 and TRBJ2-7. The CDR3 length is 12 residues. From germline, CDR1 is GTSNPN and CDR2 SVGIG (reference sequence). CDR3 protein: CAWGEVAYEQYF.

This sequence joins TRBV6-5 and TRBJ2-7; the D call from TCRdb, TRBD2, cannot be confirmed without DNA. The CDR3 contains 17 residues. Looked up from germline, CDR1 is MNHEY and CDR2 is SVGAGI. This CDR3 is CASSYSLAGAVSDEQYF.

This chain connects TRBV20-1 to TRBJ1-6. This CDR3 has 14 residues. Germline loops: CDR1 DFQATT, CDR2 SNEGSKA (reference sequence). CDR3 loop: CSARTESDNSPLHF.

The V gene is TRBV28, the J gene TRBJ1-1; there is no DNA to check the TCRdb D call of TRBD1. CDR1 is MDHEN and CDR2 is SYDVKM in the germline V gene. The CDR3 totals 14 residues. CDR3 region: CASSIRSGGTEAFF.

V usage is TRBV29-1 and J usage is TRBJ2-1; TCRdb's assignment of TRBD2 cannot be checked, as there is no DNA. The CDR3 runs 15 residues. CDR1 SQVTM and CDR2 ANQGSEA come from the germline V gene. CDR3 in amino acids: CSVEGLGLAGDERFF.

The chain combines TRBV29-1 with TRBJ2-2. This CDR3 comprises 12 residues. Germline-derived CDR1 and CDR2 are SQVTM and ANQGSEA. CDR3 loop: CSVEDLPGELFF.

The chain is built from TRBV7-2 and TRBJ2-1; TCRdb designates TRBD1, a call that cannot be tested without DNA. Germline CDR1 is SGHTA and CDR2 is FQGNSA. CDR3 size: 18 residues. CDR3: CASSPLGPGEEAYNEQFF.

V usage is TRBV7-9 and J usage is TRBJ2-7. CDR3 length: 13 residues. The germline gives CDR1 SEHNR, CDR2 FQNEAQ (reference sequence). The CDR3 spells CASSFPGVYEQYF.

The chain links TRBV9 to TRBJ1-2; TCRdb selects TRBD1, and the lack of DNA leaves this call unchecked. CDR3 length equals 14 residues. The germline V gene has CDR1 SGDLS and CDR2 YYNGEE. CDR3 loop: CASSGIPPLEFYTF.

The CDR3 reads CASSYSTSVQETQYF. The chain links TRBV6-5 to TRBJ2-5; TCRdb's D gene call, TRBD2, goes unchecked for lack of DNA. CDR3 length: 15 amino acids. Germline lookup yields CDR1 MNHEY and CDR2 SVGAGI.

J is TRBJ2-7 and V is TRBV2. The CDR3 runs to 15 residues. Germline assignment: CDR1 SNHLY and CDR2 FYNNEI. CDR3 sequence: CASSEAGISSYEQYF.

V is TRBV7-8 and J is TRBJ1-5; TCRdb's D call of TRBD1 is untestable without DNA. The CDR3 extends over 15 amino acids. CDR1 is SGHVS and CDR2 is FQNEAQ in the germline V gene. CDR3 region: CASRKGIFSNQPQHF.

The chain employs TRBV4-3 and TRBJ2-5; TCRdb designates TRBD1, a call that cannot be tested without DNA. Germline lookup yields CDR1 LGHNA and CDR2 YSLEER. This CDR3 region has 16 residues. CDR3: CASSQEGQGLRGTQYF.